The 16 T cell receptor beta chains below come from one sample, sequenced in a study of T cell repertoires in cytomegalovirus infection. These receptors have no known antigen. TCRdb reprocessed the reads with MiXCR, giving one entry per CDR3 protein. This sample has approximately 390,000 distinct CDR3 sequences, with around a third found just once. Source: cultured PBMCs, taken from culture after CMV antigen stimulation. These TCRs come from a human donor in good health (CMV status not recorded). Some clones in this sample may be carry-over from other donors' samples.

The chain uses TRBV9 and TRBJ2-5; 8 nucleotides agree with TRBD2. Losses at the gene ends were 1 base for V and 4 bases for J; bases not matched to a gene: 6. The CDR3 consists of 15 residues. Germline values: CDR1 SGDLS, CDR2 YYNGEE. The CDR3 nucleotides read TGTGCCAGCAGCGTAACTAGCGGATGGAGAGAGACCCAGTACTTC. It is translated as CASSVTSGWRETQYF.

The chain joins TRBV7-2 to TRBJ1-5; D call uncertain. Germline V gene sequence: CDR1 SGHTA, CDR2 FQGNSA. The CDR3 totals 17 residues. With 2 bases removed from V and 2 bases from J, the gap between germline ends came to 16 bases. The CDR3 sequence: CASSLIAGVNGNQPQHF. Written as DNA, the CDR3 is TGTGCCAGCAGCTTAATCGCTGGGGTTAATGGCAATCAGCCCCAGCATTTT.

The rearrangement links TRBV7-2 to TRBJ2-1; D possibly corresponds to TRBD2 (5 bases). The V end lost 5 bases, the J end lost 10 bases, and 15 bases lay between the germline ends. Germline V gene sequence: CDR1 SGHTA, CDR2 FQGNSA. This CDR3 has 13 amino acids. Here the CDR3 reads CASSTIRETEQFF. CDR3 bases: TGTGCCAGCAGCACTATAAGGGAGACAGAGCAGTTCTTC.

A few counts support this clonotype. CDR3 region: CASSIDRFGYGYTF. CDR3 nucleotides: TGTGCCAGTAGTATAGACCGGTTCGGCTATGGCTACACCTTC. V and J are TRBV19 and TRBJ1-2; D not certain. The ends were cut back, 0 bases at V and 4 bases at J, with 9 bases in the middle. CDR1 LNHDA and CDR2 SQIVND come from the germline V gene (reference sequence). The length of the CDR3 is 14 residues.

This clonotype was found once. The chain has TRBV5-4 and TRBJ1-1; D not certain. V was clipped by 1 base and J by 0 bases, with 10 bases between them. Germline CDR1 SGHNT, CDR2 YYREEE (reference sequence). The CDR3 extends over 15 amino acids. CDR3 nucleotide sequence: TGTGCCAGCAGCTTGACCAGGACCATGAACACTGAAGCTTTCTTT. It codes for CASSLTRTMNTEAFF.

The rearrangement uses TRBV15 and TRBJ1-4; the D is unclear. The CDR3 sequence is 13 residues long. Trimming removed 1 base from V and 8 bases from J, with 8 bases in between. Germline V CDR1 and CDR2: LNHNV, YYDKDF (reference sequence). The CDR3 nucleotides read TGTGCCACCAGCAGAGGCGCATCGGAAAAACTGTTTTTT. Translating it yields CATSRGASEKLFF.

At least ten counts were recorded for this clonotype. The rearrangement uses TRBV6-2 or TRBV6-3 and TRBJ1-2; a possible D gene is TRBD1 (5 bases). There are 15 residues in the CDR3. Germline loops: CDR1 MNHEY, CDR2 SVGEGT. Trimming pared 0 bases from V and 7 bases from J, leaving 15 bases between. The CDR3 loop reads CASSYSDRRIIGYTF. In DNA form, the CDR3 reads TGTGCCAGCAGTTACTCTGACAGAAGAATAATTGGCTACACCTTC.

There are many counts of this clonotype. The chain links TRBV7-2 to TRBJ1-2, with 7 nucleotides matching TRBD1. CDR1 and CDR2 (germline): SGHTA, FQGNSA. There are 12 residues in the CDR3. J gave up 8 bases and V 6 bases, and 6 bases lay outside the gene matches. CDR3 residues: CASSTQGGGYTF. CDR3 nucleotide sequence: TGTGCCAGCAGTACGCAGGGGGGGGGCTACACCTTC.

This clonotype was seen more than once but under ten times. This chain connects TRBV5-6 to TRBJ2-1; tentatively, D is TRBD2 (6 bases). Germline lookup yields CDR1 SGHDT and CDR2 YYEEEE. Trimming shortened V by 4 bases and J by 7 bases, and 18 bases separated the two germline ends. CDR3 size: 15 residues. The CDR3 DNA reads as TGTGCCAGCAGCCCTCGGGCGGGGAGGTGGAATGAGCAGTTCTTC. This translates into CASSPRAGRWNEQFF.

This clonotype occurred a few times. V and J are TRBV7-6 and TRBJ1-6, with 10 bases that match TRBD1. The CDR3 loop spans 18 amino acids. Germline CDR1 is SGHVS and CDR2 is FNYEAQ. The V segment lost 4 bases and the J segment 9 bases; nucleotides outside the gene matches: 15. CDR3 loop: CASSSLRGRQGAGSPLHF. In DNA, the CDR3 is TGTGCCAGCAGCTCACTTAGGGGGCGACAGGGGGCAGGTTCACCCCTCCACTTT.

The chain couples TRBV7-2 to TRBJ2-4; D is perhaps TRBD1 or TRBD2 (5 bases each). The CDR3 totals 15 residues. Germline CDR1 and CDR2: SGHTA and FQGNSA. Trimming removed 0 bases at V and 1 base at J, with 7 bases between. Written as DNA, the CDR3 is TGTGCCAGCAGCTTAGCAGGGGAGGCCAAAAACATTCAGTACTTC. This gives the protein CASSLAGEAKNIQYF.

This clonotype was seen repeatedly, ten times or more. The V call is TRBV12-3 or TRBV12-4, the J call TRBJ1-6; no clear D. This CDR3 is 18 amino acids long. The germline V and J ends were trimmed by 8 bases and 0 bases, with 20 bases remaining between them. The CDR3: CASCLSHLFSSYNSPLHF. Written as DNA, the CDR3 is TGTGCCAGCTGCCTAAGTCACTTATTCAGCTCCTATAATTCACCCCTCCACTTT.

In this sample, this clonotype turned up a few times. The V call is TRBV12-3 or TRBV12-4, the J call TRBJ1-2, with D hard to call. The CDR3 length is 12 residues. V lost 5 bases to trimming and J lost 5 bases, with 9 bases between them. The CDR3 spells CASSPGPYGYTF. The CDR3, as DNA: TGTGCCAGCAGTCCCGGGCCTTATGGCTACACCTTC.

The CDR3 loop reads CASSRDGPTEAFF. CDR3 in DNA: TGTGCCAGCAGTAGGGACGGACCCACTGAAGCTTTCTTT. The chain uses TRBV6-2 or TRBV6-3 and TRBJ1-1; tentatively, D is TRBD1 (5 bases). Germline CDR1 and CDR2: MNHEY and SVGEGT. Deletions cut 5 bases from V and 4 bases from J, with 11 bases between. The CDR3 loop spans 13 amino acids.

This clonotype was seen repeatedly, ten times or more. The rearrangement links TRBV6-5 to TRBJ2-5; TRBD2 matches at 8 bases. The CDR3 has 14 amino acids. CDR1 and CDR2 (germline): MNHEY, SVGAGI. The V gene end was trimmed by 5 bases and the J gene end by 1 base; junction bases not matched to a gene: 3. CDR3 in amino acids: CASSLLAAQETQYF. CDR3 nucleotides: TGTGCCAGCAGTCTACTAGCGGCCCAAGAGACCCAGTACTTC.

The V gene is TRBV7-2, the J gene TRBJ2-1; TRBD2 might be the D (5 bases). The CDR3 covers 15 residues. Germline V gene sequence: CDR1 SGHTA, CDR2 FQGNSA. V lost 2 bases and J lost 4, with 12 bases in between. DNA for the CDR3: TGTGCCAGCAGCTTACAGGCTAGCTTATACAATGAGCAGTTCTTC. Translating gives CASSLQASLYNEQFF.